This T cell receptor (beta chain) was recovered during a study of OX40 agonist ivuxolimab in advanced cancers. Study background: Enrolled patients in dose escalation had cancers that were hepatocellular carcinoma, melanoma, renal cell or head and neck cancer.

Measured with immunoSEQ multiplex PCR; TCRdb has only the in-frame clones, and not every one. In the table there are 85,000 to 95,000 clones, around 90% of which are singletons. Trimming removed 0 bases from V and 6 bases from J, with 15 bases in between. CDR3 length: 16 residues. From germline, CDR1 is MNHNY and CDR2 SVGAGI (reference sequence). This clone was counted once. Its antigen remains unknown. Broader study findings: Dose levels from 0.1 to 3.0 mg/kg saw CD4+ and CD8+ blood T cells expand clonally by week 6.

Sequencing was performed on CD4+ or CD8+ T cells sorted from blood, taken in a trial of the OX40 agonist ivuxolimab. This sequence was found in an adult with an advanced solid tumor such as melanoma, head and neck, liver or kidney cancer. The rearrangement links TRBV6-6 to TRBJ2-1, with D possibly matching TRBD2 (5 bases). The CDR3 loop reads CASSYSMWESGNEQFF. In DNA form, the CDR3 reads TGTGCCAGCAGTTACTCGATGTGGGAGTCGGGCAATGAGCAGTTCTTC.